The 27 T cell receptor beta chains below all came from one sample that was sequenced in a study of identical twins. TCRdb analysed the 5' RACE reads with MiXCR anew, one entry per CDR3 protein. The data contain 150,000 or so distinct CDR3 sequences, around 3.4% of them singletons. The sequencing input was memory T cells sorted from blood. The receptors stem from a man aged 18 to 30 in good health.

This clonotype was seen ten or more times. The CDR3, as DNA: TGTGCCAGCAGTACCCCCTGGACTAGCGGGAATGCAGATACGCAGTATTTT. Translating gives CASSTPWTSGNADTQYF. The chain employs TRBV28 and TRBJ2-3, with 12 bases identical to TRBD2. Germline lookup yields CDR1 MDHEN and CDR2 SYDVKM. V was pared by 5 bases and J by 4 bases, with 10 bases of the junction left unmatched. The CDR3 covers 17 residues.

This clonotype was seen many times. This chain joins TRBV7-2 and TRBJ2-7; TRBD2 matches at 7 bases. V lost 5 bases, J lost 5 bases, and 9 bases stayed unmatched. Germline CDR1 reads SGHTA; CDR2 reads FQGNSA. The CDR3 has 14 residues. The CDR3 DNA sequence: TGTGCCAGCAGCGTAGGACTAGACATCCACGAGCAGTACTTC. This encodes CASSVGLDIHEQYF.

This clonotype was detected ten times or more. The rearrangement joins TRBV20-1 to TRBJ2-1; no reliable D call. V lost 3 bases and J 7 bases, leaving 10 bases between the germline ends. The CDR3 length is 12 residues. CDR1 DFQATT and CDR2 SNEGSKA come from the germline V gene (reference sequence). For the CDR3, the DNA is TGCAGTGCTAGTCAGGATATGAATGAGCAGTTCTTC. Its protein is CSASQDMNEQFF.

This clonotype came up many times. V usage is TRBV11-2 and J usage is TRBJ2-3; tentatively, D is TRBD2 (6 bases). V lost 5 bases and J lost 6, with 24 bases in between. CDR3 length: 17 amino acids. CDR1 and CDR2 (germline): SGHAT, FQNNGV. CDR3 amino acids: CASSPIATSLVRDTQYF. As DNA, the CDR3 is TGTGCCAGCAGCCCAATAGCAACTAGCTTGGTTCGTGATACGCAGTATTTT.

This clonotype was seen repeatedly, ten times or more. V is TRBV20-1 and J is TRBJ1-5; a possible D gene is TRBD1 (5 bases). Trimming removed 0 bases from V and 0 bases from J, with 15 bases in between. Germline CDR1 reads DFQATT; CDR2 reads SNEGSKA (reference sequence). This CDR3 region has 17 residues. The CDR3 nucleotides read TGCAGTGCTAGAGATTCGCGGGGCGTTTATAGCAATCAGCCCCAGCATTTT. Its protein product is CSARDSRGVYSNQPQHF.

This clonotype appeared a few times. The V and J genes are TRBV18 and TRBJ1-1; D is uncertain. Germline loops: CDR1 KGHSH, CDR2 LQKENI. CDR3 length: 13 residues. V was clipped by 6 bases and J by 5 bases, with 13 bases between them. The CDR3 region is CASSPNSRTEAFF. In nucleotides, the CDR3 is TGTGCCAGCTCCCCGAATAGTCGGACTGAAGCTTTCTTT.

This clonotype was recorded many times. The chain links TRBV7-9 to TRBJ2-7; D remains unclear. CDR1 and CDR2 (germline): SEHNR, FQNEAQ (reference sequence). The CDR3 length is 12 residues. The germline V and J ends were trimmed by 5 bases and 4 bases, with 9 bases remaining between them. DNA for the CDR3: TGTGCCAGCAGCCGTCCCTCATACGAGCAGTACTTC. This translates into CASSRPSYEQYF.

This clonotype came up many times. This sequence joins TRBV20-1 and TRBJ2-3, with 11 bases identical to TRBD2. Trimming cost V 5 bases and J 4 bases; bases outside gene matches: 11. CDR1 and CDR2 from the germline V gene are DFQATT and SNEGSKA (reference sequence). This CDR3 has 16 amino acids. Written as DNA, the CDR3 is TGCAGTGCTTTTGGACTAGCGGGTGCAATTTCAGATACGCAGTATTTT. This translates into CSAFGLAGAISDTQYF.

This clonotype was picked up many times. This chain uses TRBV29-1 with TRBJ2-3, with D possibly TRBD1 on 6 matching bases. Germline values: CDR1 SQVTM, CDR2 ANQGSEA. Trimming took 5 bases from V and 4 from J, leaving 13 bases between them. This CDR3 spans 13 amino acids. The CDR3 coding sequence is TGCAGCGTTCACCGGGACACTTCAGATACGCAGTATTTT. It is translated as CSVHRDTSDTQYF.

Ten or more counts support this clonotype. The chain is built from TRBV6-2 or TRBV6-3 and TRBJ2-1; TRBD2 matches at 8 bases. This CDR3 contains 14 residues. Germline CDR1 reads MNHEY; CDR2 reads SVGEGT. The ends lost 4 bases at V and 6 bases at J; junction bases unmatched: 5. Here the CDR3 reads CASSFVGRANEQFF. CDR3 in DNA: TGTGCCAGCAGTTTTGTCGGGAGGGCCAATGAGCAGTTCTTC.

This clonotype was found many times. The chain recombines TRBV19 with TRBJ2-1; 7 bases fit TRBD2. From germline, CDR1 is LNHDA and CDR2 SQIVND (reference sequence). The CDR3 contains 13 residues. Trimming removed 6 bases from V and 10 bases from J; junction bases left unmatched: 9. DNA for the CDR3: TGTGCCAGTAGGCCTCTTGGCGGGGGAGAGCAGTTCTTC. Its translation: CASRPLGGGEQFF. Drawing the rest from reference TRBV19 and TRBJ2-1, the complete variable domain is DGGITQSPKYLFRKEGQNVTLSCEQNLNHDAMYWYRQDPGQGLRLIYYSQIVNDFQKGDIAEGYSVSREKKESFPLTVTSAQKNPTAFYLCASRPLGGGEQFFGPGTRLTVL.

This clonotype was seen repeatedly, ten times or more. The chain uses TRBV7-6 and TRBJ2-3; the match to TRBD1 covers 12 bases. The CDR3 extends over 16 amino acids. Germline V lookup: CDR1 SGHVS, CDR2 FNYEAQ. V was clipped by 5 bases and J by 1 base; unmatched bases: 4. Here the CDR3 reads CASSAGTGGGTDTQYF. The CDR3 region has the DNA TGTGCCAGCAGCGCTGGGACAGGGGGCGGCACAGATACGCAGTATTTT.

This clonotype was observed at least ten times. This chain joins TRBV16 and TRBJ2-7; D not resolved. Germline V gene sequence: CDR1 KGHSY, CDR2 FQNENV. Trimming cost V 2 bases and J 3 bases, with 5 bases left between them. The CDR3 contains 12 residues. This CDR3 reads CASSQVVYEQYF. The CDR3 nucleotides are TGTGCCAGCAGCCAAGTGGTCTACGAGCAGTACTTC.

This clonotype was recorded many times. The V gene is TRBV5-1, the J gene TRBJ2-3, with D unresolved. The germline CDR1 and CDR2 sequences are SGHRS and YFSETQ. The CDR3 has 14 amino acids. The V end lost 5 bases, the J end lost 2 bases, and 12 bases lay between the germline ends. The CDR3 region has the DNA TGCGCCAGCAGGACAACGAGCTACACAGATACGCAGTATTTT. Translating it yields CASRTTSYTDTQYF.

This clonotype occurred many times. This chain joins TRBV7-9 and TRBJ2-1; 9 bases are shared with TRBD2. CDR1 is SEHNR, CDR2 FQNEAQ, per germline (reference sequence). V lost 5 bases to trimming and J lost 2 bases; unmatched junction nucleotides: 7. The length of the CDR3 is 16 residues. For the CDR3, the DNA is TGTGCCAGCAGCCCATCCAGCGGGAGGACCTACAATGAGCAGTTCTTC. Its translation is CASSPSSGRTYNEQFF. The full variable domain, in which reference TRBV7-9 and TRBJ2-1 provide the parts outside the CDR3, is DTGVSQNPRHKITKRGQNVTFRCDPISEHNRLYWYRQTLGQGPEFLTYFQNEAQLEKSRLLSDRFSAERPKGSFSTLEIQRTEQGDSAMYLCASSPSSGRTYNEQFFGPGTRLTVL.

At least ten counts were recorded for this clonotype. For the CDR3, the DNA is TGTGCCACCAGGGGCGAGCAGTACTTC. Amino acids: CATRGEQYF. The V gene is TRBV24-1, the J gene TRBJ2-7; D call uncertain. Germline CDR1 is KGHDR and CDR2 is SFDVKD. The V and J ends lost 7 bases and 6 bases respectively, with 3 bases between them. The CDR3 loop spans 9 amino acids.

J is TRBJ1-4 and V is TRBV27; 7 nucleotides match TRBD1. The CDR3 runs 17 residues. J was trimmed by 1 base and V by 4 bases; bases with no gene match: 9. CDR1 and CDR2 (germline): MNHEY, SMNVEV (reference sequence). Written as DNA, the CDR3 is TGTGCCAGCAGTTCGACAGGGTTTGTCGGAACTAATGAAAAACTGTTTTTT. It specifies CASSSTGFVGTNEKLFF.

This clonotype was seen many times. This rearrangement joins TRBV24-1 to TRBJ2-7, with 8 bases fitting TRBD1. Trimming at V came to 2 bases and at J to 5 bases, leaving 7 bases not matched to a gene. Germline CDR1 reads KGHDR; CDR2 reads SFDVKD. CDR3 size: 15 residues. This chain's CDR3 is CATSDSRTGWDEQYF. CDR3 coding DNA: TGTGCCACCAGTGATTCAAGGACAGGGTGGGACGAGCAGTACTTC.

In its sample, this clonotype was seen many times. The chain couples TRBV12-3 or TRBV12-4 to TRBJ2-7, with D hard to call. CDR3 size: 14 residues. V was cut by 3 bases and J by 0 bases, with 9 bases left in between. CDR3 loop: CASSFSRSSYEQYF. In DNA form, the CDR3 reads TGTGCCAGCAGTTTTTCCAGGAGCTCCTACGAGCAGTACTTC.

This clonotype occurred many times. The chain joins TRBV20-1 to TRBJ2-5, with 7 bases that match TRBD2. CDR3 length equals 14 residues. V lost 3 bases, J lost 4 bases, and 8 bases stayed unmatched. Germline CDR1 is DFQATT and CDR2 is SNEGSKA (reference sequence). The CDR3 DNA reads as TGCAGTGCTAGTTGGGAGGGTTGGGGAGAGACCCAGTACTTC. It codes for CSASWEGWGETQYF.

This clonotype appeared many times. The chain uses TRBV6-1 and TRBJ2-1; D might be TRBD1 (6 bases). V was cut by 10 bases and J by 8 bases, with 18 bases left in between. This CDR3 region has 13 residues. Germline-derived CDR1 and CDR2 are MNHNS and SASEGT. Here the CDR3 DNA reads TGTGCCACCAGGGGCGCGTGGGGCCATGAGCAGTTCTTC. Translation gives CATRGAWGHEQFF.

This clonotype was picked up many times. The genes are TRBV5-1 and TRBJ2-2, with D perhaps TRBD2 (6 bases). The CDR3 is 13 residues long. Germline lookup yields CDR1 SGHRS and CDR2 YFSETQ. Trimming took 2 bases from V and 6 from J, leaving 8 bases between them. The DNA for the CDR3 is TGCGCCAGCAGCTTACGGGGGTCCGGGGAGCTGTTTTTT. This translates into CASSLRGSGELFF. Together with reference TRBV5-1 and TRBJ2-2, the CDR3 gives the full variable domain: KAGVTQTPRYLIKTRGQQVTLSCSPISGHRSVSWYQQTPGQGLQFLFEYFSETQRNKGNFPGRFSGRQFSNSRSEMNVSTLELGDSALYLCASSLRGSGELFFGEGSRLTVL.

This clonotype was detected ten times or more. This chain links TRBV6-2 or TRBV6-3 with TRBJ2-2; D remains ambiguous. V was trimmed by 1 base and J by 5 bases, leaving 5 bases between them. Germline CDR1 reads MNHEY; CDR2 reads SVGEGT. CDR3 length equals 13 residues. The CDR3 coding sequence is TGTGCCAGCAGTTACTTGGGAACCGGGGAGCTGTTTTTT. As protein: CASSYLGTGELFF.

This clonotype was seen at least ten times. The CDR3 region has the DNA TGTGCCAGCTACAGGGTAACCGGGGAGCTGTTTTTT. It codes for CASYRVTGELFF. The chain is built from TRBV2 and TRBJ2-2; D possibly corresponds to TRBD1 (6 bases). Trimming took 8 bases from V and 5 from J, leaving 9 bases between them. CDR1 is SNHLY, CDR2 FYNNEI, per germline. The CDR3 runs to 12 residues.

This clonotype was recorded at least ten times. This chain joins TRBV14 and TRBJ1-4; D gene uncertain. The germline V and J ends were trimmed by 0 bases and 10 bases, with 15 bases remaining between them. Germline loops: CDR1 SGHDN, CDR2 FVKESK. The CDR3 covers 15 residues. CDR3 DNA: TGTGCCAGCAGCCAAGATCGTTTTTGGGCGGGAAAACTGTTTTTT. Residues: CASSQDRFWAGKLFF.

This clonotype showed up many times. This chain uses TRBV29-1 with TRBJ1-2; no definite D call. V lost 4 bases, J lost 8 bases, and 14 bases lay in between. Germline lookup yields CDR1 SQVTM and CDR2 ANQGSEA. CDR3 length: 12 amino acids. CDR3 in DNA: TGCAGCGTTGCGGCGCCAGACGCCGGCTACACCTTC. Protein: CSVAAPDAGYTF.

This clonotype came up many times. The rearrangement joins TRBV12-3 or TRBV12-4 to TRBJ2-2; D perhaps matches TRBD2 (6 bases). Trimming took 6 bases from V and 2 from J, leaving 13 bases between them. This CDR3 contains 15 residues. The chain's CDR3 is CASRWTGVNTGELFF. Here the CDR3 DNA reads TGTGCCAGCAGATGGACGGGGGTTAACACCGGGGAGCTGTTTTTT.